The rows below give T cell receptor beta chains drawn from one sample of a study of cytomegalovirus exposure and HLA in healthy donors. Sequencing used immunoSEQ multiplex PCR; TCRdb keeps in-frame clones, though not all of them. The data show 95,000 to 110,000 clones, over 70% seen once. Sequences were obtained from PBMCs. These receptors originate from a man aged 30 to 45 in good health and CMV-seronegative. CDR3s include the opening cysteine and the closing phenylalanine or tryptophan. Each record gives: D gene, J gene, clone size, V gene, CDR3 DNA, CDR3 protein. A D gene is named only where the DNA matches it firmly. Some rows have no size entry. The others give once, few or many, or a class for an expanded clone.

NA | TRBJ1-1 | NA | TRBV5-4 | TGTGCCAGCAGCCGTGTGGGAGGTGAAGCTTTCTTT | CASSRVGGEAFF
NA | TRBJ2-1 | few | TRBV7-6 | TGTGCCAGCAGCTTAGGACTCGGAGTGTTCTTC | CASSLGLGVFF
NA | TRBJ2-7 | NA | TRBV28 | TGTGCCAGCAGTCTGATGATAGTCTACGAGCAGTACTTC | CASSLMIVYEQYF
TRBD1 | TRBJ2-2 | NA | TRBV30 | TGTGCCTGGAGTGTAGGGGGCGACGACACCGGGGAGCTGTTTTTT | CAWSVGGDDTGELFF
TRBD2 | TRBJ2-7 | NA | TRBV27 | TGTGCCAGCAGTAGCGGGGGCCCCTACGAGCAGTACTTC | CASSSGGPYEQYF
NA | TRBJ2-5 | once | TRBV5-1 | TGCGCCAGCAGCTTGGCCCGGGAGACCCAGTACTTC | CASSLARETQYF
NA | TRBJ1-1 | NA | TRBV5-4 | TGTGCCAGCAGCAAAACCACAGGGATAGACACTGAAGCTTTCTTT | CASSKTTGIDTEAFF
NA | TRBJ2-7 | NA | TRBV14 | TGTGCCAGCAGCCAAGATCTAACTGCTCTGGAGCAGTACTTC | CASSQDLTALEQYF
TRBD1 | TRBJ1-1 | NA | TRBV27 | TGTGCCAGCAACGGACAGGTGGGAAACACTGAAGCTTTCTTT | CASNGQVGNTEAFF
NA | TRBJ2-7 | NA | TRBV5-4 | TGTGCCAGCCGAGGTTCTACCCCGAACGAGCAGTACTTC | CASRGSTPNEQYF
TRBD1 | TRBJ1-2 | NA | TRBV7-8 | TGTGCCAGCAGCTTGGCAGGGGGCTTTGGCTACACCTTC | CASSLAGGFGYTF
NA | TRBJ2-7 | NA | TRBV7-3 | TGTGCCAGCAGCTTGTCCCCCTTTGGGAGAAACTTGTACTTC | CASSLSPFGRNLYF
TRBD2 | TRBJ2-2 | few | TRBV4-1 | TGCGCCAGCAGCCAACCGGGACTAGCGGGGAGATGGGGCACCGGGGAGCTGTTTTTT | CASSQPGLAGRWGTGELFF
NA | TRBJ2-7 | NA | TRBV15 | TGTGCCACCAGCAGCCTGACAGGCTACGAGCAGTACTTC | CATSSLTGYEQYF
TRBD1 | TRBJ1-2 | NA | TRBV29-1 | TGCAGCGCTGGGGGGGTACCGGGACAGGGGTTTGATGGCTACACCTTC | CSAGGVPGQGFDGYTF
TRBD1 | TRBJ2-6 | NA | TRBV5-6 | TGTGCCAGCAGCCCACTAGGACAGGGGGCTACTGGGGCCAACGTCCTGACTTTC | CASSPLGQGATGANVLTF
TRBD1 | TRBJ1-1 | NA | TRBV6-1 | TGTGCCAGCGCCCACTACACAGGGGACCCTGAAGCTTTCTTT | CASAHYTGDPEAFF
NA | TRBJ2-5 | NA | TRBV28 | TGTGCCAGCAGTCCTAACGAAGGGGCGCCCTACTTC | CASSPNEGAPYF
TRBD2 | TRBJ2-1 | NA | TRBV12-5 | TGTGCTAGTGGTTTCCGCGGGGGGCGAATTGGTGAGCAGTTCTTC | CASGFRGGRIGEQFF
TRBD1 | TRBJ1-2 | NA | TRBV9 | TGTGCCAGCAGCGTAGGAACAGGGGTTAACTATGGCTACACCTTC | CASSVGTGVNYGYTF
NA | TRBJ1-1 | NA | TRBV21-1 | TGTGCCAGCAGCAAAGATGAAGACAGGGGGGTGAACACTGAAGCTTTCTTT | CASSKDEDRGVNTEAFF
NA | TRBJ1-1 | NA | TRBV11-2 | TGTGCCAGCAGCATAAGGGGGGGCACTGAAGCTTTCTTT | CASSIRGGTEAFF
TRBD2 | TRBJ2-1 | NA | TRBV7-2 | TGTGCCAGCAGCCAGTCGTCTAAGCGGGGGCCCGTCTTC | CASSQSSKRGPVF
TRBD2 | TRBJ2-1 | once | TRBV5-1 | TGCGCCAGCAGCGCCTCTAGCGGGGGTAACAATGAGCAGTTCTTC | CASSASSGGNNEQFF
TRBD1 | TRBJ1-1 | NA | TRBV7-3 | TGTGCCAGCAGCTCGACAGGGGGCAAGATACCTGAAGCTTTCTTT | CASSSTGGKIPEAFF
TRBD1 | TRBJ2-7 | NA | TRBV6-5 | TGTGCCAGCAGTTACCTACAGGGGAACGAGCAGTACTTC | CASSYLQGNEQYF
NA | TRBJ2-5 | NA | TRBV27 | TGTGCCAGCAGTTCCCCAGGGTGGACCCAGTACTTC | CASSSPGWTQYF
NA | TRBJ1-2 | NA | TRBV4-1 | TGCGCCAGCAGCCAAGATCCAGGTCCTAACTATGGCTACACCTTC | CASSQDPGPNYGYTF
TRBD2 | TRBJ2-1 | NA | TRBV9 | TGTGCCAGCAGCGTAGCCAGCGGGGGGGCCGGGGGCTATGAGCAGTTCTTC | CASSVASGGAGGYEQFF
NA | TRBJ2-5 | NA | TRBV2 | TGTGCCAGCAGCCTCAGGGACCAAGAGACCCAGTACTTC | CASSLRDQETQYF
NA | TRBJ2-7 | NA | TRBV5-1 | TGCGCCAGCAGCACCATCTCTCAGTACTACGAGCAGTACTTC | CASSTISQYYEQYF
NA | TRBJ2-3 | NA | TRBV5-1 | TGCGCCAGCAGCTTGGGGCAGGGCGCAGATACGCAGTATTTT | CASSLGQGADTQYF
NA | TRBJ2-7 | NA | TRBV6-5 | TGTGCCAGCAGTTTACGGGTTGGAGGGGGCTCCTACGAGCAGTACTTC | CASSLRVGGGSYEQYF
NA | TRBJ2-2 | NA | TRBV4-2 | TGTGCCAGCAGCCAAGATGACGCCCGCGGGACCGGGGAGCTGTTTTTT | CASSQDDARGTGELFF
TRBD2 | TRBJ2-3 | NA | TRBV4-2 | TGTGCCAGCAGCCAAGACAAGCGGGAGATGTGGGATACGCAGTATTTT | CASSQDKREMWDTQYF
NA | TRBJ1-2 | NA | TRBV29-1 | TGCAGCGTCCGAGGCGGGCCCGACTATGGCTACACCTTC | CSVRGGPDYGYTF
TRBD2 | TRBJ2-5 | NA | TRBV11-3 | TGTGCCAGCAGCTTAGGGCTAAGGACTAGCGGGAGGGAGACCCAGTACTTC | CASSLGLRTSGRETQYF
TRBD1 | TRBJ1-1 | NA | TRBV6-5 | TGTGCCAGCAGACCATCAGGACAGGGGAACACTGAAGCTTTCTTT | CASRPSGQGNTEAFF
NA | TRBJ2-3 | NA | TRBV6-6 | TGTGCCAGCAAGGAGGGCACAGATACGCAGTATTTT | CASKEGTDTQYF
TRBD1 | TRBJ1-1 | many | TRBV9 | TGTGCCAGCAGCACCGGACAGGCGAACACTGAAGCTTTCTTT | CASSTGQANTEAFF
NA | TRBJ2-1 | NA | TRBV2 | TGTGCCAGCAGAGAGCGGGCCTACAATGAGCAGTTCTTC | CASRERAYNEQFF
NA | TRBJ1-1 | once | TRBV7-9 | TGTGCCAGCAGAGAGGCAGTGAACACTGAAGCTTTCTTT | CASREAVNTEAFF
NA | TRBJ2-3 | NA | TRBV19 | TGTGCCAGTAGTATCGGCAACGGGGGCACAGATACGCAGTATTTT | CASSIGNGGTDTQYF
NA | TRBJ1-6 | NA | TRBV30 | TGTGCCTGGAGTGTACAGGGACGGAGCAATAATTCACCCCTCCACTTT | CAWSVQGRSNNSPLHF
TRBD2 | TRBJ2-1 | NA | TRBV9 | TGTGCCAGCAGCGTGGGACTAGCGGGCTACAATGAGCAGTTCTTC | CASSVGLAGYNEQFF
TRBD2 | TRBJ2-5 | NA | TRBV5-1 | TGCGCCAGCAGCGGGCGGACTAGCGGGGGGGCACAAGAGACCCAGTACTTC | CASSGRTSGGAQETQYF
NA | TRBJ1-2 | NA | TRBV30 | TGTGCCTGGAGTTTCCAGGGGACCTATGGCTACACCTTC | CAWSFQGTYGYTF
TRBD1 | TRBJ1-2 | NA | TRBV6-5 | TGTGCCAGCAGTTACTCGATGGGCCAGGGGGGTCATGGCTACACCTTC | CASSYSMGQGGHGYTF
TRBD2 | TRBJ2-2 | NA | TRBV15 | TGTGCCACCAGCATAGCTAGCGGGGCGAACACCGGGGAGCTGTTTTTT | CATSIASGANTGELFF
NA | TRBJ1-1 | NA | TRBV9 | TGTGCCAGCAGCGTAGAGATTGATGGCAGCCTAGGCGCTTTCTTT | CASSVEIDGSLGAFF
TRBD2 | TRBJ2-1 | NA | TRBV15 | TGTGCCACCAGCAGAGATCTAGGCGGGGGGGCGAATGAGCAGTTCTTC | CATSRDLGGGANEQFF
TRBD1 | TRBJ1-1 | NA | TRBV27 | TGTGCCAGCAGTTTCGGACAGGCCAACACTGAAGCTTTCTTT | CASSFGQANTEAFF
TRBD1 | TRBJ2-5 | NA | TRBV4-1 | TGCGCCAGCAGCCAGCCGGGACAGGGCGGAGAGACCCAGTACTTC | CASSQPGQGGETQYF
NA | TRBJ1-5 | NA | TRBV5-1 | TGCGCCAGCCTGGATATTGTGGACAGCTTTAATCAGCCCCAGCATTTT | CASLDIVDSFNQPQHF
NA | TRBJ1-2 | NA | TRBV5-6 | TGTGCCAGCAGCTTGGAACGGGTAGGCGGCTACACCTTC | CASSLERVGGYTF